The entry below describes one T cell receptor (beta chain). This sample was taken from a study of blood T cell repertoires in COVID-19. This CDR3 is built from 14 residues. V was clipped by 2 bases and J by 4 bases, with 12 bases between them. The germline CDR1 and CDR2 sequences are LGHNA and YNFKEQ. Method: immunoSEQ multiplex PCR; TCRdb's copy keeps in-frame clones and lacks some. The sample carries approximately 200,000 clones, roughly 80% recorded once. The source material was peripheral blood. The receptor's source is a man in his sixties with active or convalescent COVID-19. V and J are TRBV4-2 and TRBJ2-7, with a possible D match to TRBD2 (5 bases). CDR3 DNA: TGTGCCAGCAGCCAAACGGACTCTAGGTACGAGCAGTACTTC. Its protein is CASSQTDSRYEQYF.